This TCR beta chain was captured in a study of shared clonotypes between healthy human individuals. Study outcomes and limitations: Sorted-subset sequencing, rarefaction showed, was incomplete despite large depth. The low donor count limited represented genetic and exposure-history diversity.

CDR3 length: 13 residues. Deletions cut 1 base from V and 4 bases from J, with 8 bases between. Germline lookup yields CDR1 SGHTA and CDR2 FQGNSA. This clone was picked up a small number of times. Its antigen is currently unknown. The investigators split CD4+ cells into a CD45RA+ naive subset and a CD45RA-negative memory subset. For every subset, genomic DNA was evenly distributed across several immunoSEQ plates. Measured with immunoSEQ multiplex PCR; TCRdb has only the in-frame clones, and not every one. This table holds 230,000 or so clones, over 50% found once. The sequence was collected from a man younger than 40 in good health. The chain has TRBV7-2 and TRBJ2-7; D is unclear. The source material was memory CD4+ T cells sorted from blood. Subset reported: CD45RA-negative fraction. This CDR3 is CASSLEPTYEQYF. The CDR3 DNA sequence: TGTGCCAGCAGCTTAGAGCCCACTTACGAGCAGTACTTC.